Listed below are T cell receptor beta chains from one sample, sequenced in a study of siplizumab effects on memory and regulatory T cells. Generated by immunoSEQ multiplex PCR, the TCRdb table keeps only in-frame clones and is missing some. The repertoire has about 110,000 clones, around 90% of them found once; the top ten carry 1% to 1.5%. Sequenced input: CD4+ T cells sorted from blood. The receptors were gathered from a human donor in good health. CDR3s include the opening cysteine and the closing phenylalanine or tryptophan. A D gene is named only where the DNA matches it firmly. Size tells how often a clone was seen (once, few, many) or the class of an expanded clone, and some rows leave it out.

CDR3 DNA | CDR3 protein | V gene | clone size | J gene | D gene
TGTGCCAGCAGTTTACAGGTCCCCCCCTACGAGCAGTACTTC | CASSLQVPPYEQYF | TRBV6-6 | - | TRBJ2-7 | -
TGTGCCAGCAGCCCTAGCCGGCTGGGGGCTGAAGCTTTCTTT | CASSPSRLGAEAFF | TRBV11-3 | - | TRBJ1-1 | -
TGCGCCAGCACCCAAGACAATAGCGGGGGCCTCCCATACCAAGAGACCCAGTACTTC | CASTQDNSGGLPYQETQYF | TRBV23-1 | - | TRBJ2-5 | TRBD2
TGTGCCAGCAGCCACTGGACCTCTGGGGCCAACGTCCTGACTTTC | CASSHWTSGANVLTF | TRBV5-8 | - | TRBJ2-6 | -
TGTGCCAGCAGTTACGCAGCGGGGGGGCGCAATGAGCAGTTCTTC | CASSYAAGGRNEQFF | TRBV6-5 | - | TRBJ2-1 | TRBD2
TGCGCCAGCAGCCAAACCGGACTGGGGTACGAGCAGTACTTC | CASSQTGLGYEQYF | TRBV4-1 | - | TRBJ2-7 | -
TGTGCCGGCCGAGCGGGACTCAGCACAGATACGCAGTATTTT | CAGRAGLSTDTQYF | TRBV10-3 | - | TRBJ2-3 | TRBD2
TGTGCCAGCAGCTTCCGGGCTGAAGCTTTCTTT | CASSFRAEAFF | TRBV5-8 | - | TRBJ1-1 | -
TGTGCCAGCAGTGGGACGGCTAATAGCAATCAGCCCCAGCATTTT | CASSGTANSNQPQHF | TRBV6-1 | - | TRBJ1-5 | -
TGTGCCATCAGTGAGTCCGCTGCTAGCGGGAGCAAGATGGACATTCAGTACTTC | CAISESAASGSKMDIQYF | TRBV10-3 | - | TRBJ2-4 | TRBD2
TGTGCCAGCAGCTTGGGTTCAGGGGGCGGAACTTACACTGAAGCTTTCTTT | CASSLGSGGGTYTEAFF | TRBV5-4 | - | TRBJ1-1 | TRBD1
TGTGCCAGCAGTGGGCCGTCCTCGGGACAACTACTCACCGGGGAGCTGTTTTTT | CASSGPSSGQLLTGELFF | TRBV6-1 | - | TRBJ2-2 | -
TGTGCCAGCAGCTTAGATAACAGGGAGTGGGAGACCCAGTACTTC | CASSLDNREWETQYF | TRBV5-5 | - | TRBJ2-5 | -
TGCGCCAGCAGCTTGGACGCGTTTTACAATGAGCAGTTCTTC | CASSLDAFYNEQFF | TRBV5-1 | - | TRBJ2-1 | -
TGTGCCAGCAGCTTCGGGAGGGGGGGAAGCCAGCCCCAGCATTTT | CASSFGRGGSQPQHF | TRBV11-2 | once | TRBJ1-5 | -
TGCGCCAGCAGCTTGAGGGAGAACACTGAAGCTTTCTTT | CASSLRENTEAFF | TRBV5-1 | - | TRBJ1-1 | -
TGTGCCAGTAGTAACCGGGTCAAAGCCACAGATACGCAGTATTTT | CASSNRVKATDTQYF | TRBV19 | - | TRBJ2-3 | -
TGTGCCAGCCTGCCGGGACAGGGGTTTGGCTACACCTTC | CASLPGQGFGYTF | TRBV6-1 | once | TRBJ1-2 | TRBD1
TGTGCCAGCAGTGGCGGGTGGGACACCATATATTTT | CASSGGWDTIYF | TRBV6-1 | once | TRBJ1-3 | -
TGTGCTAGTGGTTTCCAGGAAAACACTGAAGCTTTCTTT | CASGFQENTEAFF | TRBV12-5 | once | TRBJ1-1 | -
TGTGCCAGCGACACGGGGGGTGAGACCCAGTACTTC | CASDTGGETQYF | TRBV28 | - | TRBJ2-5 | TRBD2
TGTGCCAGCAGTTTGGTAGGGGCGGTTAATCAGCCCCAGCATTTT | CASSLVGAVNQPQHF | TRBV27 | - | TRBJ1-5 | -
TGTGCCAGCAGCTTGGACGGACGGGCGGGCAACTATGGCTACACCTTC | CASSLDGRAGNYGYTF | TRBV7-6 | few | TRBJ1-2 | -
TGTGCCATCAGTGAGTCCGTGACAGGCCTACTAACAACTAATGAAAAACTGTTTTTT | CAISESVTGLLTTNEKLFF | TRBV10-3 | - | TRBJ1-4 | -
TGCGCCAGCAGCCGGGACAGGGCCTACGAGCAGTACTTC | CASSRDRAYEQYF | TRBV4-1 | - | TRBJ2-7 | TRBD1
TGTGCCAGCAGTTACCCCGGACAGGGCTACGAGCAGTACTTC | CASSYPGQGYEQYF | TRBV6-6 | - | TRBJ2-7 | TRBD1
TGTGCCATCAGTGGGACTAGCGGGGACCACCTTTCGGATACGCAGTATTTT | CAISGTSGDHLSDTQYF | TRBV10-3 | - | TRBJ2-3 | TRBD2
TGTGCCAGCAGCTTAAAACAGGGGCACGGCTACACCTTC | CASSLKQGHGYTF | TRBV7-9 | - | TRBJ1-2 | TRBD1
TGTGCCATCAGTGAGTCCAGAGGAACCCTTCTGATCTCTGGAAACACCATATATTTT | CAISESRGTLLISGNTIYF | TRBV10-3 | - | TRBJ1-3 | -
TGTGCCAGCAGTTTAGTCACACCCGCTAACTATGGCTACACCTTC | CASSLVTPANYGYTF | TRBV28 | - | TRBJ1-2 | -
TGTGCCAGCAGTCCACGATCTGGCCCCGTGGTAGAGACCCAGTACTTC | CASSPRSGPVVETQYF | TRBV7-9 | - | TRBJ2-5 | -
TGTGCCAGCACCCGCTGGCGGGGGGGCCACGACGGGGAGCTGTTTTTT | CASTRWRGGHDGELFF | TRBV7-9 | - | TRBJ2-2 | TRBD2
TGCGCCAGCAGCCGGGACAGGAGCACCGGGGAGCTGTTTTTT | CASSRDRSTGELFF | TRBV5-1 | - | TRBJ2-2 | TRBD1
TGTGCCAGCTCACCACCCCCGTACTTC | CASSPPPYF | TRBV18 | - | TRBJ2-5 | -
TGTGCCAGCAGTGAAGGGCAGGGTGTTGGCTACACCTTC | CASSEGQGVGYTF | TRBV6-1 | - | TRBJ1-2 | -
TGCGCCAGCAGCTTGGCCGAAGGGAGCGAGCAGTACTTC | CASSLAEGSEQYF | TRBV5-1 | - | TRBJ2-7 | -
TGTGCCAGCTCACCGTTAGGGACCTACGAGCAGTACTTC | CASSPLGTYEQYF | TRBV18 | - | TRBJ2-7 | -
TGTGCCAGCAGCTCCCGTGAGGGTAGCGGGAGGTATGTCTTTTACAATGAGCAGTTCTTC | CASSSREGSGRYVFYNEQFF | TRBV13 | - | TRBJ2-1 | TRBD2
TGTGCCAGCAGCTTGGGGGGGCGGAGGTTCTACGAGCAGTACTTC | CASSLGGRRFYEQYF | TRBV5-6 | - | TRBJ2-7 | -
TGTGCCAGCAGGGTAGGGGTCGAGCAGTACTTC | CASRVGVEQYF | TRBV6-1 | - | TRBJ2-7 | -
TGTGCCAGCATCCAGACCCCCCGGGGGGCGGGGACTGAAGCTTTCTTT | CASIQTPRGAGTEAFF | TRBV7-2 | - | TRBJ1-1 | -
TGTGCCTGGAGTAGTTATGGGGCCAACGTCCTGACTTTC | CAWSSYGANVLTF | TRBV30 | - | TRBJ2-6 | -
TGTGCCAGCAGCTACGTACAGGGGGGGTATCAAGAGACCCAGTACTTC | CASSYVQGGYQETQYF | TRBV7-6 | - | TRBJ2-5 | -
TGTGCCAGCAGCTTAGACGCGACAGGGTGGAATTCCCAAAACATTCAGTACTTC | CASSLDATGWNSQNIQYF | TRBV7-2 | - | TRBJ2-4 | TRBD1
TGTGCCAGCAGCCCTGGACAGTATAATTCACCCCTCCACTTT | CASSPGQYNSPLHF | TRBV5-6 | - | TRBJ1-6 | -
TGCGCCAGCAACCGAGACAGTACCCAAGAGACCCAGTACTTC | CASNRDSTQETQYF | TRBV5-1 | - | TRBJ2-5 | -
TGCGCCAGCAGTGAGTCGAATTCCAGGGAGAGGGAGACCCAGTACTTC | CASSESNSRERETQYF | TRBV10-1 | - | TRBJ2-5 | -
TGTGCCAGCAGTGTCGGACAGGCGAACACTGAAGCTTTCTTT | CASSVGQANTEAFF | TRBV25-1 | - | TRBJ1-1 | TRBD1